Each of the 2 T cell receptor beta chains below was sequenced from the same sample in a study of chemoradiotherapy in HPV16-positive cancers. Sequencing was performed with immunoSEQ multiplex PCR; in TCRdb, only in-frame clones are kept and a portion is missing. This sample yields 1,500 to 2,000 clones, of which roughly nine tenths are seen a single time; around 15% belongs to the top ten. Here the sequenced sample was tumor tissue, taken from a patient who underwent chemoradiotherapy. Every receptor here comes from a human donor with HPV-associated anogenital cancer.

This chain connects TRBV6-5 to TRBJ1-5; D not certain. The CDR3 is made up of 14 amino acids. The V and J ends lost 5 bases and 2 bases respectively, with 10 bases between them. The germline gives CDR1 MNHEY, CDR2 SVGAGI. In nucleotides, the CDR3 is TGTGCCAGCAGTCCCTGGACCGGCAATCAGCCCCAGCATTTT. It is translated as CASSPWTGNQPQHF.

The genes are TRBV6-5 and TRBJ2-7; the D is unclear. The length of the CDR3 is 15 residues. The germline gives CDR1 MNHEY, CDR2 SVGAGI. The ends were cut back, 4 bases at V and 2 bases at J, with 15 bases in the middle. In DNA form, the CDR3 reads TGTGCCAGCAGTTCCCGCAGCCCAGCGACCTACGAGCAGTACTTC. Amino acids: CASSSRSPATYEQYF.